This T cell receptor (beta chain) was profiled in a study of T cells in localized non-small cell lung cancer. Study-level points and caveats: Within adjacent lung there appeared a median around 55 of the top 100 tumor clones. Uninvolved nearby lung showed the greatest T cell clonality, exceeding that found in tumor. An association was observed between higher blood T cell density and longer overall survival. Since sequencing was restricted to only one region of the tumor, intratumor heterogeneity remains a possibility.

Sequencing used immunoSEQ multiplex PCR; TCRdb keeps in-frame clones, though not all of them. The sample carries fewer than 40,000 clones, 90% to 95% recorded once. As concerns this clone: Its specificity is unknown.

Trimming shortened V by 5 bases and J by 3 bases, and 12 bases separated the two germline ends. Germline V gives CDR1 KGHSH, CDR2 LQKENI. This CDR3 spans 14 amino acids. This receptor was taken from a female donor older than 55 with stage I lung adenocarcinoma. This specimen was peripheral blood, taken before any cancer treatment. V usage is TRBV18 and J usage is TRBJ2-3; possibly TRBD1 for D (6 bases). CDR3 residues: CASSRGSATDTQYF. DNA for the CDR3: TGTGCCAGCTCAAGGGGGTCCGCGACAGATACGCAGTATTTT.